One T cell receptor beta chain is described in this entry. V was cut by 6 bases and J by 2 bases, with 13 bases left in between. This CDR3 region has 13 residues. CDR1 DFQATT and CDR2 SNEGSKA come from the germline V gene (reference sequence). The sample belongs to a study of blood T cells in healthy people across ages. The authors ran a second PCR of roughly 6 to 12 cycles using a sample-barcoded 5' primer and a J-beta primer mix. Each of the cDNA molecules was tagged by a template-switch adaptor with 12 random nucleotides. Researchers report that each sample yielded at least 2.5 million CDR3-containing paired-end reads. TCRdb itself ran the 5' RACE reads through MiXCR, one entry per CDR3 protein. Here the sample spans roughly 1.6 million distinct CDR3 sequences, around 36% being singletons.

The TCR originated in a woman under 40 in good health. The chain is built from TRBV20-1 and TRBJ1-2; the D is unclear. Sequences were obtained from blood. The chain's CDR3 is CSAPAGMNYGYTF. DNA of the CDR3: TGCAGTGCCCCCGCGGGTATGAACTATGGCTACACCTTC.